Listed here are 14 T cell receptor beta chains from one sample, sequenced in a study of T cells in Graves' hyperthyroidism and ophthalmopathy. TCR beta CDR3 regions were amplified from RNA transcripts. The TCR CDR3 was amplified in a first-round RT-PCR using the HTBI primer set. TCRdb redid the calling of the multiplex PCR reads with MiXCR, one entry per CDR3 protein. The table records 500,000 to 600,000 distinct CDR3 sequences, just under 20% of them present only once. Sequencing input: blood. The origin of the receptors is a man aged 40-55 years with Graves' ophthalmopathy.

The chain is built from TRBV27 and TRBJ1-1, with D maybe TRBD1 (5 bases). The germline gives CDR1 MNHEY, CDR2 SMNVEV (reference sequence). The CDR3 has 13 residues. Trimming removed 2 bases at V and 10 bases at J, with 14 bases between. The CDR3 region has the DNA TGTGCCAGCAGTTTAGCATGGGGGGTAGTAGCTTTCTTT. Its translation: CASSLAWGVVAFF.

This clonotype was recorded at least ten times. The CDR3 here is CASISDSGGKYNEQFF. The CDR3 DNA reads as TGTGCCAGCATTTCAGATAGCGGGGGGAAATACAATGAGCAGTTCTTC. The genes are TRBV28 and TRBJ2-1; 10 nucleotides align to TRBD2. Losses at the gene ends were 7 bases for V and 4 bases for J; bases not matched to a gene: 10. Per germline, CDR1 MDHEN and CDR2 SYDVKM. The CDR3 is 16 residues long.

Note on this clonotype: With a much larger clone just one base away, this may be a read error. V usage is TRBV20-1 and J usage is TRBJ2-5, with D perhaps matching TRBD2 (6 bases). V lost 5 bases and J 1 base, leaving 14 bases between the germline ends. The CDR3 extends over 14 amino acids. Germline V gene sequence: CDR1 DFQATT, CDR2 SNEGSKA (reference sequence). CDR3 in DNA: TGCAGTGCTCCGCTTGGCGGGGTCCAAGAGACCCAGTACTTC. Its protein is CSAPLGGVQETQYF.

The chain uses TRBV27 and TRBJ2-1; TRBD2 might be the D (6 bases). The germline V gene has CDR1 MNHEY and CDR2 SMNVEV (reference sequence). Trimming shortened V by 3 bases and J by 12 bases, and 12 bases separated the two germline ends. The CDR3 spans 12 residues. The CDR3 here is CASSLRGVGQFF. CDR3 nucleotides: TGTGCCAGCAGTTTGCGGGGAGTCGGGCAGTTCTTC.

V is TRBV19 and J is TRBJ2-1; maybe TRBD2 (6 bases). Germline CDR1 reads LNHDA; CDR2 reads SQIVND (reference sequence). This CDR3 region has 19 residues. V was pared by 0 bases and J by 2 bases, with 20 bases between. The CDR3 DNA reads TGTGCCAGTAGTATAGAGACAGAAAGGGACTGGCGAGCCTACAATGAGCAGTTCTTC. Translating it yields CASSIETERDWRAYNEQFF.

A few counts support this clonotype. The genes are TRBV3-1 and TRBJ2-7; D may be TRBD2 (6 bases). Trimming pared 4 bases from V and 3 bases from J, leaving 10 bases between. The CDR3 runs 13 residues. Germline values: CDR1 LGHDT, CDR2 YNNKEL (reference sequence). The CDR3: CASSRGTNYEQYF. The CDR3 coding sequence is TGTGCCAGCAGCCGCGGGACGAACTACGAGCAGTACTTC.

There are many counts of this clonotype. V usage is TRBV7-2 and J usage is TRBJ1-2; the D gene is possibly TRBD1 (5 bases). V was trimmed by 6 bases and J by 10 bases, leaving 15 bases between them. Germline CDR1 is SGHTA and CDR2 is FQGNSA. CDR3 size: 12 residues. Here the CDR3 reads CASRGTPGHYTF. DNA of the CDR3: TGTGCCAGCAGGGGGACCCCAGGGCACTACACCTTC.

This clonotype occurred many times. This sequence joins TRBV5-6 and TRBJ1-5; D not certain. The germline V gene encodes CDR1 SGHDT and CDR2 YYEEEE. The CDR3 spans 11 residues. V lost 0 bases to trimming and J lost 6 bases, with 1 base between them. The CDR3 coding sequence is TGTGCCAGCAGCTTGGCTCAGCCCCAGCATTTT. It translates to CASSLAQPQHF.

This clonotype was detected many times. CDR3 loop: CASSLLRGATRTGELFF. The CDR3 DNA is TGTGCCAGCAGCTTACTCCGGGGGGCCACCCGCACCGGGGAGCTGTTTTTT. V and J are TRBV11-2 and TRBJ2-2; the D gene is possibly TRBD2 (7 bases). CDR1 SGHAT and CDR2 FQNNGV come from the germline V gene. The CDR3 sequence is 17 residues long. Trimming took 2 bases from V and 4 from J, leaving 17 bases between them.

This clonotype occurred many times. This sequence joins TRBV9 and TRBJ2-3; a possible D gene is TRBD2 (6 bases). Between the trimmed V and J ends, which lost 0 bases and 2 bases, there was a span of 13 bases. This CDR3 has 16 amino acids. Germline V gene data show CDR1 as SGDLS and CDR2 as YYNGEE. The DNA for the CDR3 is TGTGCCAGCAGCGTAGTCGGCGGGGCAACCACAGATACGCAGTATTTT. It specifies CASSVVGGATTDTQYF. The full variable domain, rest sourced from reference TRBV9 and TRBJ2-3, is DSGVTQTPKHLITATGQRVTLRCSPRSGDLSVYWYQQSLDQGLQFLIQYYNGEERAKGNILERFSAQQFPDLHSELNLSSLELGDSALYFCASSVVGGATTDTQYFGPGTRLTVL.

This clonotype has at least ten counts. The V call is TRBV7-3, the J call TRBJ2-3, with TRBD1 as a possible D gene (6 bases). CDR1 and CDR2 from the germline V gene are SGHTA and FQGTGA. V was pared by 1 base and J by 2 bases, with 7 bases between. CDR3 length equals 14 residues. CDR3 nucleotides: TGTGCCAGCAGCTTAAACAGGGTCACAGATACGCAGTATTTT. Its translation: CASSLNRVTDTQYF.

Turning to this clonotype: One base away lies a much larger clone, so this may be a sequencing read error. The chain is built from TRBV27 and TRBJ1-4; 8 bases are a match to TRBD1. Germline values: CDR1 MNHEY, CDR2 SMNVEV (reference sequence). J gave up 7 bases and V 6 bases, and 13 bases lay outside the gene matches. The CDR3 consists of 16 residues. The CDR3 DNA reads TGTGCCAGCAGCCCACTTCAGGGGGCGGGAAGTGAAAAACTGTTTTTT. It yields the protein CASSPLQGAGSEKLFF.

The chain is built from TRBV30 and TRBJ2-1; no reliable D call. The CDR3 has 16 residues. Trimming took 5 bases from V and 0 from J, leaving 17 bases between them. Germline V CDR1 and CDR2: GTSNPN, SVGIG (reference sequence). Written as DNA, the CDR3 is TGTGCCTGGCTCCCCCAGGTTAGGAGCTCCTACAATGAGCAGTTCTTC. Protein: CAWLPQVRSSYNEQFF. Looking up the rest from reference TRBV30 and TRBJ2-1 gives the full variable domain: SQTIHQWPATLVQPVGSPLSLECTVEGTSNPNLYWYRQAAGRGLQLLFYSVGIGQISSEVPQNLSASRPQDRQFILSSKKLLLSDSGFYLCAWLPQVRSSYNEQFFGPGTRLTVL.

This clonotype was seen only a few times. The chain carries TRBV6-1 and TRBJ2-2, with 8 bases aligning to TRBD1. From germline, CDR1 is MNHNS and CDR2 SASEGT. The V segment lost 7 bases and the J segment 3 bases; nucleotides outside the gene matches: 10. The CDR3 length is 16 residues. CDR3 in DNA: TGTGCCAGCACCCACCTGCAGGGGGCCGACACCGGGGAGCTGTTTTTT. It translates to CASTHLQGADTGELFF.